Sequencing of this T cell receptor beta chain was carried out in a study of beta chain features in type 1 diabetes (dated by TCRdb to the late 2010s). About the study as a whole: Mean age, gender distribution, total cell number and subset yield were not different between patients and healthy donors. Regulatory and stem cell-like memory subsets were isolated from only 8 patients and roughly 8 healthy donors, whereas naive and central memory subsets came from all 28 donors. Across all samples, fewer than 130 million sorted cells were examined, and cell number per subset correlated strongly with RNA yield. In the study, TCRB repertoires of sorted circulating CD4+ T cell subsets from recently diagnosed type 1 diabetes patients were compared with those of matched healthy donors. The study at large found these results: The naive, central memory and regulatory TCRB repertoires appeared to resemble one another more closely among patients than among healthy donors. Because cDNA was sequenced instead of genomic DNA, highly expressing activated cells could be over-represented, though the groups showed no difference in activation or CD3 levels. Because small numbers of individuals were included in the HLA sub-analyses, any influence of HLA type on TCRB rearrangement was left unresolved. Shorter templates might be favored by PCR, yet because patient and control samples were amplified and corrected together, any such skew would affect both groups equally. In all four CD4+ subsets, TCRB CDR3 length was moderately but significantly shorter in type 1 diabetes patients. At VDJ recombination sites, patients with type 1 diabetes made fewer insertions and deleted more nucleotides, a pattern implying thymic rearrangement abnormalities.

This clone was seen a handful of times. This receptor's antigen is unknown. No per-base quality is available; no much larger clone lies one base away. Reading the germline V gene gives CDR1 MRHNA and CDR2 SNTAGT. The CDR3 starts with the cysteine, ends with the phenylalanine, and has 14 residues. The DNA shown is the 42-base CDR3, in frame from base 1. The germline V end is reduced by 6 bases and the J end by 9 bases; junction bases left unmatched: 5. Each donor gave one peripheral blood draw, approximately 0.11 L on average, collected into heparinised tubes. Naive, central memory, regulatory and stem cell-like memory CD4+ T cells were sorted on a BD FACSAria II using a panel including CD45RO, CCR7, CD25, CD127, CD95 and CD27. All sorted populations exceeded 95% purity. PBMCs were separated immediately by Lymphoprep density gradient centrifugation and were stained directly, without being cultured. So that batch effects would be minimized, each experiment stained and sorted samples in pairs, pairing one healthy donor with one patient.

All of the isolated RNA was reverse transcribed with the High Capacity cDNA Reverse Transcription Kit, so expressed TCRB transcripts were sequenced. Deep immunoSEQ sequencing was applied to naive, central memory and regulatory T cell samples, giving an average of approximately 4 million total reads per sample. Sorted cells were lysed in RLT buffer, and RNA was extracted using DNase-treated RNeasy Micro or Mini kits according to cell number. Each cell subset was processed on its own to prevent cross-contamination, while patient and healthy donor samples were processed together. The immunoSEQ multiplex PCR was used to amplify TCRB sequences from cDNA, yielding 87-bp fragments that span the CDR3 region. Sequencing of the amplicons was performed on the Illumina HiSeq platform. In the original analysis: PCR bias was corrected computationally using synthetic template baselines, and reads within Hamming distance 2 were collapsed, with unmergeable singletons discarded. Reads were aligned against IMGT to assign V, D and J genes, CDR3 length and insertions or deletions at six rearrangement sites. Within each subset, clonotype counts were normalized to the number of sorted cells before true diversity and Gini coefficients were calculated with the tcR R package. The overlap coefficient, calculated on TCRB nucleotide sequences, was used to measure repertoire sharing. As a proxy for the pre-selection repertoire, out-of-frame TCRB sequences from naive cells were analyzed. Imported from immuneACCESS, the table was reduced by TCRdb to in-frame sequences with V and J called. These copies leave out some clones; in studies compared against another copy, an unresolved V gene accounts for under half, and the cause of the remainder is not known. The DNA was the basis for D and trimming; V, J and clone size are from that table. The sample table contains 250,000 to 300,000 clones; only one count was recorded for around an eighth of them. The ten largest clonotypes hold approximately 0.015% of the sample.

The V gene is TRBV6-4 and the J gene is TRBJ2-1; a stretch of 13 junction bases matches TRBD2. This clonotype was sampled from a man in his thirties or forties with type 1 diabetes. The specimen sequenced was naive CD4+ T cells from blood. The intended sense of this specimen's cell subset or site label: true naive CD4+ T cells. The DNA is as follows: TGTGCCAGCAGAGGGACTAGCGGGATTCGTGAGCAGTTCTTC. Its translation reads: CASRGTSGIREQFF.